The sequence of this TCR beta chain was determined in a study of cytomegalovirus exposure and HLA in healthy donors. PCR involved 60 Vbeta and 13 Jbeta primers. The method was immunoSEQ multiplex PCR; TCRdb's version includes in-frame clones alone and lacks a portion of them. The sample holds about 94,000 clones, roughly 86% seen once. This clone was detected a few times. CDR1 is SGHAT and CDR2 is FQDESV in the germline V gene (reference sequence). The CDR3 has 16 amino acids. V trimming: 1 base; J trimming: 3 bases; junction bases outside the gene matches: 5. The V and J genes are TRBV11-1 and TRBJ2-7, with TRBD2 matching over 11 bases. The sample consisted of PBMCs. This TCR was sampled from a human donor in good health. The CDR3 DNA reads TGTGCCAGCAGCTTAGGGTTCGGGACTAGCGGCTACGAGCAGTACTTC. The encoded protein is CASSLGFGTSGYEQYF. The complete variable domain, with remaining parts taken from reference TRBV11-1 and TRBJ2-7, reads EAEVAQSPRYKITEKSQAVAFWCDPISGHATLYWYRQILGQGPELLVQFQDESVVDDSQLPKDRFSAERLKGVDSTLKIQPAELGDSAMYLCASSLGFGTSGYEQYFGPGTRLTVT.